Listed here are 10 T cell receptor beta chains from one sample, sequenced in a study of blood T cell repertoires in COVID-19. TCRdb's copy holds only in-frame clones and misses some; the assay was immunoSEQ multiplex PCR. The table records about 180,000 clones, 85% of them present only once. The source material was peripheral blood. Receptors originate from a person aged 70 to 85 with COVID-19, enrolled during active disease.

This chain connects TRBV6-6 to TRBJ2-7; the match to TRBD1 covers 10 bases. After removal of 7 bases from V and 4 bases from J, the junction contained 10 bases not matched to a gene. CDR1 MNHNY and CDR2 SVGAGI come from the germline V gene (reference sequence). CDR3 size: 15 residues. In DNA, the CDR3 is TGTGCCAGCAAAAGTCTCACGGACAGGGGGTACGAGCAGTACTTC. Translated, it gives CASKSLTDRGYEQYF.

This rearrangement joins TRBV28 to TRBJ1-2; D uncertain. The germline V gene has CDR1 MDHEN and CDR2 SYDVKM. This CDR3 is built from 14 residues. V dropped 3 bases and J dropped 12 bases, with 20 bases sitting between them. This CDR3 is CASSLSLGRPWDTF. Here the CDR3 DNA reads TGTGCCAGCAGTTTGTCCCTGGGCAGGCCGTGGGACACCTTC.

The genes are TRBV10-3 and TRBJ2-7; D is unresolved. The CDR3 spans 12 residues. Per germline, CDR1 ENHRY and CDR2 SYGVKD. V gave up 11 bases and J gave up 2 bases, with 13 bases separating them. In nucleotides, the CDR3 is TGTGCCTCCTCTCGGCGGACCTACGAGCAGTACTTC. Encoded protein: CASSRRTYEQYF.

The rearrangement uses TRBV5-1 and TRBJ2-5; 14 bases match TRBD2. V shed 2 bases, J shed 3 bases, and the junction held 9 bases outside the gene matches. The germline V gene encodes CDR1 SGHRS and CDR2 YFSETQ. The CDR3 length is 18 residues. CDR3 sequence (DNA): TGCGCCAGCAGCTTAGGACTAGCGGGAGGAACTACAAAAGAGACCCAGTACTTC. Translation: CASSLGLAGGTTKETQYF.

The rearrangement joins TRBV11-1 to TRBJ2-1; 9 nucleotides match TRBD2. With 1 base clipped from V and 3 bases from J, the junction kept 4 bases outside the gene matches. The CDR3 runs to 16 residues. Germline CDR1 is SGHAT and CDR2 is FQDESV (reference sequence). The CDR3 sequence is CASSLVLTSGYNEQFF. The CDR3 DNA follows: TGTGCCAGCAGCTTAGTTTTGACTAGCGGCTACAATGAGCAGTTCTTC.

CDR3 protein: CASSPRARRGVDTQYF. In DNA form, the CDR3 reads TGTGCCAGCAGCCCGCGGGCCAGAAGAGGTGTGGATACGCAGTATTTT. The chain joins TRBV5-5 to TRBJ2-3; D is perhaps TRBD2 (5 bases). CDR1 SGHKS and CDR2 YYEKEE come from the germline V gene (reference sequence). The ends were cut back, 4 bases at V and 6 bases at J, with 21 bases in the middle. This CDR3 comprises 16 residues.

The chain links TRBV4-3 to TRBJ2-2, with a weak D call TRBD1 (6 bases). In germline, CDR1 is LGHNA, CDR2 YSLEER. The CDR3 is made up of 14 amino acids. With 4 bases removed from V and 6 bases from J, the gap between germline ends came to 12 bases. The CDR3: CASSLRGGPGELFF. Written as DNA, the CDR3 is TGCGCCAGCAGCCTGCGAGGGGGTCCCGGGGAGCTGTTTTTT.

The CDR3 region has the DNA TGCGCCAGCAGCTTGGGACAGGGCGACTATGGCTACACCTTC. Protein sequence: CASSLGQGDYGYTF. The chain combines TRBV5-1 with TRBJ1-2; 7 nucleotides match TRBD1. Germline CDR1 SGHRS, CDR2 YFSETQ. The length of the CDR3 is 14 residues. The V and J ends lost 0 bases and 3 bases, in that order; junction bases with no gene match: 2.

In its sample, this clone was seen a few times. The chain carries TRBV7-6 and TRBJ2-1; 10 nucleotides agree with TRBD2. V was clipped by 2 bases and J by 8 bases; unmatched bases: 12. Germline V gives CDR1 SGHVS, CDR2 FNYEAQ. The CDR3 has 17 amino acids. The CDR3 nucleotides read TGTGCCAGCAGCTTACGCGGGTTAGAGCGGGAGGGCCATGAGCAGTTCTTC. Its protein is CASSLRGLEREGHEQFF.

V gene TRBV6-6 combines with J gene TRBJ2-3; TRBD1 might be the D (5 bases). The CDR3 covers 17 residues. CDR1 is MNHNY and CDR2 is SVGAGI in the germline V gene (reference sequence). Trimming left V 5 bases short and J 0 bases short, with 18 bases between. CDR3 nucleotide sequence: TGTGCCAGCAGTCCCCGCCTCGACAGATACAGCACAGATACGCAGTATTTT. The encoded protein is CASSPRLDRYSTDTQYF.